One and the same sample provided the 16 T cell receptor beta chains below, sequenced in a study of control samples from healthy donors and cancer patients. Generated by immunoSEQ multiplex PCR, the TCRdb table keeps only in-frame clones and is missing some. The repertoire holds approximately 49,000 clones, with about nine tenths as singletons. What was sequenced was PBMCs. Receptor source: a man aged 40-50 years with colorectal cancer.

The CDR3 here is CASSPLPTGEGAFF. DNA of the CDR3: TGTGCCAGCTCACCATTGCCAACTGGGGAGGGAGCTTTCTTT. The V gene is TRBV18, the J gene TRBJ1-1; no clear D. The length of the CDR3 is 14 residues. Trimming left V 2 bases short and J 10 bases short, with 17 bases between. Germline assignment: CDR1 KGHSH and CDR2 LQKENI.

The sample holds one count of this clone. The chain combines TRBV11-2 with TRBJ2-4; D is uncertain. The length of the CDR3 is 15 residues. CDR1 is SGHAT and CDR2 is FQNNGV in the germline V gene. Trimming shortened V by 0 bases and J by 0 bases, and 6 bases separated the two germline ends. The CDR3 is CASSLDQLAKNIQYF. CDR3 nucleotide sequence: TGTGCCAGCAGCTTAGATCAGCTAGCCAAAAACATTCAGTACTTC.

The V and J genes are TRBV24-1 and TRBJ2-7, with D unclear. The length of the CDR3 is 11 residues. Germline V gene sequence: CDR1 KGHDR, CDR2 SFDVKD. The V gene lost 2 bases and the J gene lost 9 bases, with 7 bases spanning the gap. The CDR3 DNA reads as TGTGCCACCAGTGATTCCTTGGGGCAGTACTTC. Its protein product is CATSDSLGQYF.

V and J are TRBV11-2 and TRBJ2-2, with D unresolved. With 3 bases removed from V and 3 bases from J, the gap between germline ends came to 8 bases. In germline, CDR1 is SGHAT, CDR2 FQNNGV. The CDR3 consists of 14 residues. CDR3 amino acids: CASSFSGDTGELFF. As DNA, the CDR3 is TGTGCCAGCAGCTTCTCAGGCGACACCGGGGAGCTGTTTTTT.

The V gene is TRBV12-3 or TRBV12-4, the J gene TRBJ1-2; D might be TRBD1 (6 bases). V was shortened by 7 bases and J by 7 bases, with 16 bases between the two germline ends. This CDR3 has 13 amino acids. The DNA for the CDR3 is TGTGCCAGCATCGACAGGAAGGGAAGTGGCTACACCTTC. It encodes CASIDRKGSGYTF.

This clone was found once. The chain uses TRBV7-2 and TRBJ2-1, with 8 bases matching TRBD1. The V segment lost 5 bases and the J segment 11 bases; nucleotides outside the gene matches: 5. The CDR3 consists of 12 residues. Looked up from germline, CDR1 is SGHTA and CDR2 is FQGNSA. CDR3 residues: CASSVRQGKQFF. The CDR3 region has the DNA TGTGCCAGCAGCGTCAGACAGGGGAAGCAGTTCTTC.

The V call is TRBV19, the J call TRBJ2-1; D is perhaps TRBD2 (5 bases). Germline-derived CDR1 and CDR2 are LNHDA and SQIVND (reference sequence). V was clipped by 3 bases and J by 0 bases, with 9 bases between them. The CDR3 is made up of 15 amino acids. CDR3 DNA sequence: TGTGCCAGTAGTATTTCGGGGAGCTCCTACAATGAGCAGTTCTTC. Translating it yields CASSISGSSYNEQFF. Filled out from reference TRBV19 and TRBJ2-1, the complete variable domain reads DGGITQSPKYLFRKEGQNVTLSCEQNLNHDAMYWYRQDPGQGLRLIYYSQIVNDFQKGDIAEGYSVSREKKESFPLTVTSAQKNPTAFYLCASSISGSSYNEQFFGPGTRLTVL.

The chain combines TRBV12-3 or TRBV12-4 with TRBJ1-1; D is undetermined. V was trimmed by 6 bases and J by 6 bases, leaving 11 bases between them. The CDR3 consists of 12 residues. The CDR3 region is CASSPSMAEAFF. CDR3 coding DNA: TGTGCCAGCAGCCCAAGTATGGCTGAAGCTTTCTTT.

CDR3 loop: CASSYGSQRNSPLHF. DNA for the CDR3: TGTGCCAGCAGTTACGGTTCGCAAAGGAATTCACCCCTCCACTTT. V usage is TRBV6-5 and J usage is TRBJ1-6; D gene uncertain. There are 15 residues in the CDR3. V lost 2 bases and J lost 7, with 12 bases in between. Germline CDR1 MNHEY, CDR2 SVGAGI.

The chain couples TRBV5-6 to TRBJ2-7; D gene ambiguous. V was cut by 4 bases and J by 5 bases, with 28 bases left in between. From germline, CDR1 is SGHDT and CDR2 YYEEEE. The CDR3 contains 18 residues. The CDR3 reads CASSHEKLRPSRGHEQYF. CDR3 bases: TGTGCCAGCAGCCACGAAAAACTTCGGCCGTCCCGAGGCCACGAGCAGTACTTC. The full variable domain, rest sourced from reference TRBV5-6 and TRBJ2-7, is DAGVTQSPTHLIKTRGQQVTLRCSPKSGHDTVSWYQQALGQGPQFIFQYYEEEERQRGNFPDRFSGHQFPNYSSELNVNALLLGDSALYLCASSHEKLRPSRGHEQYFGPGTRLTVT.

This chain connects TRBV7-2 to TRBJ1-2; 7 bases are shared with TRBD1. Trimming removed 3 bases from V and 4 bases from J; junction bases left unmatched: 5. Per germline, CDR1 SGHTA and CDR2 FQGNSA. This CDR3 is 14 amino acids long. The CDR3 coding sequence is TGTGCCAGCAGCTTGCAGGGGGTAGTCTATGGCTACACCTTC. Protein product: CASSLQGVVYGYTF.

V usage is TRBV19 and J usage is TRBJ2-7; tentative D call: TRBD1 (7 bases). V lost 8 bases to trimming and J lost 6 bases, with 14 bases between them. The CDR3 contains 12 residues. The germline V gene has CDR1 LNHDA and CDR2 SQIVND (reference sequence). The CDR3 coding sequence is TGTGCCAGTGGGGCAGGGGGAGGCGAGCAGTACTTC. Amino acid sequence: CASGAGGGEQYF.

The V call is TRBV19, the J call TRBJ1-2; D perhaps matches TRBD1 (5 bases). Germline assignment: CDR1 LNHDA and CDR2 SQIVND (reference sequence). With 3 bases removed from V and 4 bases from J, the gap between germline ends came to 18 bases. The CDR3 loop spans 16 amino acids. CDR3 DNA sequence: TGTGCCAGTAGTATGGGACCTCCCAACGTGCTCTATGGCTACACCTTC. Its translation: CASSMGPPNVLYGYTF.

The V gene is TRBV6-6, the J gene TRBJ2-3; a weak D match, TRBD1 (6 bases). This CDR3 has 15 residues. V lost 6 bases to trimming and J lost 0 bases, with 13 bases between them. Germline V gene sequence: CDR1 MNHNY, CDR2 SVGAGI (reference sequence). CDR3 loop: CASSLGGSSTDTQYF. The CDR3 bases are TGTGCCAGCAGCCTAGGGGGTTCTAGCACAGATACGCAGTATTTT.

This chain uses TRBV9 with TRBJ2-1; 8 bases line up with TRBD1. This CDR3 is built from 16 residues. The ends lost 4 bases at V and 8 bases at J; junction bases unmatched: 14. Per the germline V gene, CDR1 is SGDLS and CDR2 is YYNGEE. CDR3 DNA sequence: TGTGCCAGCAGCCCCCTTATAGACAGGGGATTCCATGAGCAGTTCTTC. Residues: CASSPLIDRGFHEQFF.

This clone occurred a few times. The CDR3: CASSYSEGQGAADNQPQHF. The CDR3 nucleotides are TGTGCCAGCAGTTACTCAGAGGGACAGGGGGCAGCGGACAATCAGCCCCAGCATTTT. The chain is built from TRBV6-2 or TRBV6-3 and TRBJ1-5; 12 positions match TRBD1. In germline, CDR1 is MNHEY, CDR2 SVGEGT. Losses at the gene ends were 0 bases for V and 3 bases for J; bases not matched to a gene: 9. The length of the CDR3 is 19 residues.